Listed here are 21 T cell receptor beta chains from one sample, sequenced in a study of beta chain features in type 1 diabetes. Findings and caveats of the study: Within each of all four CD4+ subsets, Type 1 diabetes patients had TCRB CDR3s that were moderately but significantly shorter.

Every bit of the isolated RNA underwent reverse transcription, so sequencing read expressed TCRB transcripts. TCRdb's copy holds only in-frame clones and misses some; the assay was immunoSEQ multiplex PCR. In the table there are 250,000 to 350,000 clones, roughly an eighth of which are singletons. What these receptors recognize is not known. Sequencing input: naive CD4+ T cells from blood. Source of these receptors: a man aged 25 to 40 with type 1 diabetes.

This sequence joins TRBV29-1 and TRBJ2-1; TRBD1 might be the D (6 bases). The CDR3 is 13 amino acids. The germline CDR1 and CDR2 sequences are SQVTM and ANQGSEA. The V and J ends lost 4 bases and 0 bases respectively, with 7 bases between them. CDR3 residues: CSVAGASYNEQFF. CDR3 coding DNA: TGCAGCGTTGCAGGGGCCTCCTACAATGAGCAGTTCTTC.

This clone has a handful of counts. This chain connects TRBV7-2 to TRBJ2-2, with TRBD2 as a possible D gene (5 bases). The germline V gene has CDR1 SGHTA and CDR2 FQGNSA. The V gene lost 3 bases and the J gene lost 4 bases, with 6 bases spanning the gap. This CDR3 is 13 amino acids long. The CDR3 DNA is TGTGCCAGCAGCTTCGGGGTCACCGGGGAGCTGTTTTTT. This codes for CASSFGVTGELFF. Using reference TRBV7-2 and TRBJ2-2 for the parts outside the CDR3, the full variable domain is GAGVSQSPSNKVTEKGKDVELRCDPISGHTALYWYRQSLGQGLEFLIYFQGNSAPDKSGLPSDRFSAERTGGSVSTLTIQRTQQEDSAVYLCASSFGVTGELFFGEGSRLTVL.

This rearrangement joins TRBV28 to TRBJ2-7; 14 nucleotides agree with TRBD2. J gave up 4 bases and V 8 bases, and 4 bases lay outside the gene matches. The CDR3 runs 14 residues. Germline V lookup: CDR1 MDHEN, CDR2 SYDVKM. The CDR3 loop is CASGGLAGAYEQYF. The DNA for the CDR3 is TGTGCCAGCGGGGGACTAGCGGGAGCTTACGAGCAGTACTTC.

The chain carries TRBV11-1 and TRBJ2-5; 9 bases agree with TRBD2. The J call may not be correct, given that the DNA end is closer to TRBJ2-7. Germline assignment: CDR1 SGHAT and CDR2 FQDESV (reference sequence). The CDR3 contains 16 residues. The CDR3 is CASSLAGREGPYEQYF. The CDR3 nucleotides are TGTGCCAGCAGCTTAGCGGGGCGGGAGGGCCCCTACGAGCAGTACTTC.

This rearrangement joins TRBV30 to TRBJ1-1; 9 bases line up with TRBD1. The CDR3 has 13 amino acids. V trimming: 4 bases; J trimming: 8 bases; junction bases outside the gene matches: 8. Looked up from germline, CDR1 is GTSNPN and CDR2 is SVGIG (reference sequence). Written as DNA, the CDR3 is TGTGCCTGGACCATCGGGACAGGGCCCGAAGCTTTCTTT. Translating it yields CAWTIGTGPEAFF.

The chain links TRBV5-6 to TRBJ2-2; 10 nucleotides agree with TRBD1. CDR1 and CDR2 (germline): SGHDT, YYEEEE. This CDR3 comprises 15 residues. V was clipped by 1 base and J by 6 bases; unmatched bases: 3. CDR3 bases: TGTGCCAGCAGCTTGCCGACAGGGGGCTCCGGGGAGCTGTTTTTT. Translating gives CASSLPTGGSGELFF.

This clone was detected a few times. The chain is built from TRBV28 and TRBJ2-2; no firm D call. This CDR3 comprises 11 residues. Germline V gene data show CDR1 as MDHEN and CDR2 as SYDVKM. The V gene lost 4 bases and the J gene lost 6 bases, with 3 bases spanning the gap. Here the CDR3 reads CASSYSGELFF. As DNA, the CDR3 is TGTGCCAGCAGTTACTCCGGGGAGCTGTTTTTT.

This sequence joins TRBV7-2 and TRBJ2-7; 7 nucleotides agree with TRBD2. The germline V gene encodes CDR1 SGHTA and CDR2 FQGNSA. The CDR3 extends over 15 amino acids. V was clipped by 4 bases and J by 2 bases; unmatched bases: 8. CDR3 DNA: TGTGCCAGCAGCTATGATAGGGACTACGCCTACGAGCAGTACTTC. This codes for CASSYDRDYAYEQYF.

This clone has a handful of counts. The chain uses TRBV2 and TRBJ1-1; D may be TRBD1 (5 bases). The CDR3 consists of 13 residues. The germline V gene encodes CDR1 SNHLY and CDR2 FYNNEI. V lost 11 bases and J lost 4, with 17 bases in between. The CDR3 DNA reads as TGTGCCGCGGCAGGGAGGCAAAGCACTGAAGCTTTCTTT. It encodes CAAAGRQSTEAFF.

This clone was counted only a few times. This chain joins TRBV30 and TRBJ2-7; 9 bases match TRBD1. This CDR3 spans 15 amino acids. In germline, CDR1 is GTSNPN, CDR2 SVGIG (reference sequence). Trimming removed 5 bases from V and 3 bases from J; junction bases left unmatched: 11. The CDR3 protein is CAWRLALTGGYEQYF. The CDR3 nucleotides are TGTGCCTGGCGCCTCGCGCTGACAGGGGGCTACGAGCAGTACTTC.

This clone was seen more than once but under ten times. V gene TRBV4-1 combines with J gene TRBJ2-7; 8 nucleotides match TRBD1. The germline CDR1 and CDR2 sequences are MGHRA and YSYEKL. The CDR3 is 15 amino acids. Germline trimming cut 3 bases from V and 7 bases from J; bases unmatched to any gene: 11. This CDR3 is CASSHGQGPLWEQYF. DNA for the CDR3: TGCGCCAGCAGCCACGGACAGGGACCTCTTTGGGAGCAGTACTTC.

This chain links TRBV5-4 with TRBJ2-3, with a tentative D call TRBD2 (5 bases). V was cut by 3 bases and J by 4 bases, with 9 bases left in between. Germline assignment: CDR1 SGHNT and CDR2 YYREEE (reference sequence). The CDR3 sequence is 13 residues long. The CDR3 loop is CASSSDSSDTQYF. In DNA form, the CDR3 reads TGTGCCAGCAGCTCGGACTCGTCAGATACGCAGTATTTT.

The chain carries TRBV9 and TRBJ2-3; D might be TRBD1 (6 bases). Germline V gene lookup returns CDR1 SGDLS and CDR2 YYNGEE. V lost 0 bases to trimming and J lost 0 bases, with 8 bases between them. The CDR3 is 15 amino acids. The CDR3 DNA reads TGTGCCAGCAGCGTAGGGACAGCTAGCACAGATACGCAGTATTTT. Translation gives CASSVGTASTDTQYF.

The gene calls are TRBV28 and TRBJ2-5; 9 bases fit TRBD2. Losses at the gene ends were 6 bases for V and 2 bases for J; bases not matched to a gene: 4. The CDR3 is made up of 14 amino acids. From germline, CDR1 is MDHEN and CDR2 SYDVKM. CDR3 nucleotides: TGTGCCAGCAGGACTAGCGGAGGACAAGAGACCCAGTACTTC. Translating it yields CASRTSGGQETQYF.

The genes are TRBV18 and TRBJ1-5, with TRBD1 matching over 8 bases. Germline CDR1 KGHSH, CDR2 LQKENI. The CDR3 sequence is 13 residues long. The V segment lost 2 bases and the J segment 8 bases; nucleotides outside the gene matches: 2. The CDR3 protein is CASSPETGEPQHF. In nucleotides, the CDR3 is TGTGCCAGCTCACCAGAGACAGGGGAGCCCCAGCATTTT. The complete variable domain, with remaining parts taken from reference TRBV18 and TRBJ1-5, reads NAGVMQNPRHLVRRRGQEARLRCSPMKGHSHVYWYRQLPEEGLKFMVYLQKENIIDESGMPKERFSAEFPKEGPSILRIQQVVRGDSAAYFCASSPETGEPQHFGDGTRLSIL.

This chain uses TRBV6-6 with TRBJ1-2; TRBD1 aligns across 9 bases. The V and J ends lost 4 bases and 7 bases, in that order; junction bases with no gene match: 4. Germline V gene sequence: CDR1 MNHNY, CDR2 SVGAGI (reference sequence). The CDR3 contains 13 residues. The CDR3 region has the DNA TGTGCCAGCAGTTGGGGGACAGGGAGTGGCTACACCTTC. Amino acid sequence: CASSWGTGSGYTF.

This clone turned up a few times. This CDR3 is CASSQGPRTGAFSGANVLTF. CDR3 coding DNA: TGTGCCAGCAGCCAAGGGCCGAGGACAGGAGCCTTCTCTGGGGCCAACGTCCTGACTTTC. The chain is built from TRBV7-8 and TRBJ2-6, with 7 bases matching TRBD1. The CDR3 is made up of 20 amino acids. In germline, CDR1 is SGHVS, CDR2 FQNEAQ. Trimming cost V 5 bases and J 0 bases; bases outside gene matches: 16.

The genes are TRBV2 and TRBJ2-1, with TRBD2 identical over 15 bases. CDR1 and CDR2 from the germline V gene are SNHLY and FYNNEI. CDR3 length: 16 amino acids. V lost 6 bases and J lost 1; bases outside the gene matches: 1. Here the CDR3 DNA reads TGTGCCAGCAGGGGACTAGCGGGAGGATCCTACAATGAGCAGTTCTTC. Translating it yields CASRGLAGGSYNEQFF.

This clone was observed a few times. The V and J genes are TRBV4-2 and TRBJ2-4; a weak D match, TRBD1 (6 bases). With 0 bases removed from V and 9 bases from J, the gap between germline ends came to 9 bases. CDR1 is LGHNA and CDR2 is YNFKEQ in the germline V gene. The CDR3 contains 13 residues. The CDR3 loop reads CASSQDATGIQYF. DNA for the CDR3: TGTGCCAGCAGCCAAGACGCGACAGGCATTCAGTACTTC.

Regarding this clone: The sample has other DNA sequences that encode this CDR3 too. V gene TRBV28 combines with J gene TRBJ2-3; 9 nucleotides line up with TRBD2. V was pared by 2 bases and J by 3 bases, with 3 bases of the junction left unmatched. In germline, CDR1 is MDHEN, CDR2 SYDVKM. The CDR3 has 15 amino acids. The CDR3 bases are TGTGCCAGCAGTTTAGCGGGAGGGCCAACAGATACGCAGTATTTT. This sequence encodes CASSLAGGPTDTQYF.

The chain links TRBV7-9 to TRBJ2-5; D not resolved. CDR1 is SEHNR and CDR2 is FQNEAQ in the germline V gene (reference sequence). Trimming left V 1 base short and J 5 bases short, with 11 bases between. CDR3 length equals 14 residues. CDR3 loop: CASSLEPSMETQYF. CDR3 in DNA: TGTGCCAGCAGCTTAGAACCGAGTATGGAGACCCAGTACTTC.